Following are 18 T cell receptor beta chains from one sample sequenced in a study of CD8 T cells in Susac syndrome (dated by TCRdb to between 2018 and 2020). The library came from the immunoSEQ multiplex PCR assay. RNA was extracted with the RNeasy kit and 0.5 to 1 ug was reverse transcribed using random hexamers. TCRdb redid the processing of the public reads, applying fastp at Q25 and MiXCR, and retained in-frame beta chains. For every CDR3 protein sequence, its rows merge into one entry that carries the most common genes and DNA. This sample gives 130,000 to 150,000 distinct CDR3 sequences in total; approximately 94% of them show up just once. The ten largest clones add up to 0.065% to 0.095% of the sample. The sample was CD4+ T cells from PBMCs. These receptor sequences come from a human donor with Susac syndrome.

The V and J genes are TRBV15 and TRBJ2-3; no definite D call. This CDR3 is built from 16 residues. Germline CDR1 LNHNV, CDR2 YYDKDF (reference sequence). V was pared by 0 bases and J by 0 bases, with 10 bases between. CDR3 protein: CATSRDVGPSTDTQYF. CDR3 in DNA: TGTGCCACCAGCAGAGATGTGGGCCCTAGCACAGATACGCAGTATTTT.

The chain has TRBV29-1 and TRBJ2-7; TRBD1 or TRBD2 may be the D gene (5 bases each). The CDR3 totals 12 residues. V gave up 6 bases and J gave up 0 bases, with 9 bases separating them. Per germline, CDR1 SQVTM and CDR2 ANQGSEA. The CDR3: CSVRDPSYEQYF. The CDR3 region has the DNA TGCAGCGTACGGGACCCCTCCTACGAGCAGTACTTC.

The chain has TRBV28 and TRBJ2-4, with D tentatively TRBD1 (7 bases). The CDR3 sequence is 13 residues long. The germline CDR1 and CDR2 sequences are MDHEN and SYDVKM. V lost 8 bases and J 6 bases, leaving 14 bases between the germline ends. CDR3 residues: CASGGGGRNIQYF. CDR3 DNA: TGTGCCAGCGGAGGAGGGGGCAGAAACATTCAGTACTTC.

The chain combines TRBV5-6 with TRBJ2-7; weak D call: TRBD1 (6 bases). Germline-derived CDR1 and CDR2 are SGHDT and YYEEEE. This CDR3 is 13 amino acids long. The germline V and J ends were trimmed by 1 base and 6 bases, with 11 bases remaining between them. CDR3 DNA: TGTGCCAGCAGCTTGCGTGTAGGGGGCGAGCAGTACTTC. It translates to CASSLRVGGEQYF.

The V and J genes are TRBV14 and TRBJ2-5, with a weak D call TRBD1 (6 bases). This CDR3 has 13 amino acids. V dropped 4 bases and J dropped 5 bases, with 11 bases sitting between them. From germline, CDR1 is SGHDN and CDR2 FVKESK. CDR3 sequence reads: CASSPRRGETQYF. CDR3 nucleotides: TGTGCCAGCAGCCCCCGCAGGGGCGAGACCCAGTACTTC.

This clonotype appeared once. The V gene is TRBV6-2 or TRBV6-3, the J gene TRBJ2-1; TRBD1 matches 8 bases. CDR1 MNHEY and CDR2 SVGEGT come from the germline V gene. Trimming removed 10 bases from V and 2 bases from J; junction bases left unmatched: 10. The CDR3 runs to 15 residues. The CDR3, as DNA: TGTGCCACCCGACCGCCGGGACAGGCCTACAATGAGCAGTTCTTC. Translating gives CATRPPGQAYNEQFF.

The rearrangement uses TRBV23-1 and TRBJ2-7; D not resolved. TRBV23-1 is given ORF status, its function remaining uncertain. This CDR3 comprises 13 residues. V lost 11 bases and J lost 0, with 14 bases in between. CDR3 protein: CAAIVPSSYEQYF. In nucleotides, the CDR3 is TGCGCCGCTATAGTCCCAAGCTCCTACGAGCAGTACTTC.

This chain links TRBV12-3 or TRBV12-4 with TRBJ1-2; D remains unclear. V was shortened by 3 bases and J by 0 bases, with 8 bases between the two germline ends. The CDR3 length is 14 residues. This CDR3 is CASSFLASNYGYTF. The CDR3, as DNA: TGTGCCAGCAGTTTCTTGGCCTCTAACTATGGCTACACCTTC.

The V gene is TRBV5-6, the J gene TRBJ2-4; a weak D match, TRBD2 (6 bases). Germline CDR1 reads SGHDT; CDR2 reads YYEEEE. V lost 4 bases and J 7 bases, leaving 15 bases between the germline ends. This CDR3 spans 14 amino acids. CDR3 in amino acids: CASSPPHGGNIQYF. The CDR3, as DNA: TGTGCCAGCAGCCCCCCTCATGGAGGGAACATTCAGTACTTC.

This clonotype has just one count. The chain uses TRBV9 and TRBJ2-5, with TRBD2 matching 10 bases. Per germline, CDR1 SGDLS and CDR2 YYNGEE. The junction had 3 bases not matched to a gene; V was cut back by 2 bases and J by 2 bases. This CDR3 region has 15 residues. CDR3 in DNA: TGTGCCAGCAGCGTTAGAGCGGGGGGGCAAGAGACCCAGTACTTC. It is translated as CASSVRAGGQETQYF.

The chain has TRBV27 and TRBJ1-5; D perhaps matches TRBD1 (5 bases). The CDR3 spans 13 residues. Germline CDR1 reads MNHEY; CDR2 reads SMNVEV (reference sequence). The germline V and J ends were trimmed by 7 bases and 6 bases, with 13 bases remaining between them. This CDR3 is CASTSGTAQPQHF. CDR3 nucleotide sequence: TGTGCCAGCACATCAGGGACCGCTCAGCCCCAGCATTTT.

The V gene is TRBV29-1, the J gene TRBJ2-1, with 8 nucleotides matching TRBD1. This CDR3 contains 14 residues. V lost 4 bases to trimming and J lost 8 bases; unmatched junction nucleotides: 10. CDR1 SQVTM and CDR2 ANQGSEA come from the germline V gene. The CDR3 coding sequence is TGCAGCGTTGTAAAACGGACAGGGTTGCATGAGCAGTTCTTC. Translated: CSVVKRTGLHEQFF.

The CDR3 coding sequence is TGTGCCAGCAGTCTTGGGACTAGTCGAGGGACCCAGTACTTC. This translates into CASSLGTSRGTQYF. The genes are TRBV28 and TRBJ2-5; 8 nucleotides line up with TRBD2. The CDR3 has 14 amino acids. V was clipped by 5 bases and J by 7 bases; unmatched bases: 9. The germline V gene encodes CDR1 MDHEN and CDR2 SYDVKM.

V and J are TRBV2 and TRBJ1-2, with D perhaps TRBD1 (5 bases). The germline CDR1 and CDR2 sequences are SNHLY and FYNNEI. V lost 6 bases and J lost 4, with 12 bases in between. The CDR3 sequence is 13 residues long. The CDR3 reads CASRGEMGYGYTF. DNA for the CDR3: TGTGCCAGCAGAGGGGAAATGGGCTATGGCTACACCTTC.

V is TRBV18 and J is TRBJ2-5, with D possibly matching TRBD2 (6 bases). The CDR3 runs 13 residues. Trimming stripped 1 base from V and 7 bases from J, with 10 bases between. CDR1 is KGHSH and CDR2 is LQKENI in the germline V gene. CDR3 amino acids: CASSPREAGTQYF. The CDR3 coding sequence is TGTGCCAGCTCACCACGGGAAGCGGGGACCCAGTACTTC.

The chain carries TRBV18 and TRBJ2-5, with D unclear. Germline V CDR1 and CDR2: KGHSH, LQKENI. The CDR3 extends over 12 amino acids. V dropped 10 bases and J dropped 0 bases, with 9 bases sitting between them. In DNA form, the CDR3 reads TGTGCCACTCGGACCAACCAAGAGACCCAGTACTTC. Translating it yields CATRTNQETQYF.

This clonotype came up once. The chain couples TRBV20-1 to TRBJ2-7; D tentatively fits TRBD1 or TRBD2 (5 bases each). The germline gives CDR1 DFQATT, CDR2 SNEGSKA (reference sequence). V was trimmed by 2 bases and J by 0 bases, leaving 11 bases between them. This CDR3 has 14 residues. CDR3 in DNA: TGCAGTGCTAGAAGGGACCCCGCCTCCTACGAGCAGTACTTC. It is translated as CSARRDPASYEQYF.

The chain recombines TRBV7-2 with TRBJ1-2, with 10 bases matching TRBD1. CDR1 is SGHTA, CDR2 FQGNSA, per germline. With V trimmed by 3 bases and J by 5 bases, 12 bases remained unmatched. The CDR3 covers 17 residues. The CDR3 here is CASSLTGTGAAQYGYTF. CDR3 DNA sequence: TGTGCCAGCAGCTTGACCGGGACAGGGGCCGCCCAATATGGCTACACCTTC.